This entry lists 22 T cell receptor beta chains sequenced from one sample in a study of cytomegalovirus exposure and HLA in healthy donors. Both 60 Vbeta primers and 13 Jbeta primers went into the PCR. The assay was immunoSEQ multiplex PCR, and TCRdb's table has in-frame clones only and misses some. The data show approximately 120,000 clones, 72% seen once. Sequencing input: PBMCs. These receptors were taken from a man aged 25-40 years in good health and CMV-seronegative.

The rearrangement links TRBV27 to TRBJ2-1; 11 nucleotides line up with TRBD2. The CDR3 runs to 18 residues. V dropped 6 bases and J dropped 4; count of bases not matched to a gene: 14. CDR1 MNHEY and CDR2 SMNVEV come from the germline V gene (reference sequence). CDR3 bases: TGTGCCAGCAGGCCTCCAAGGATAGCGGGGGGGGTGTACAATGAGCAGTTCTTC. Residues: CASRPPRIAGGVYNEQFF.

The V and J genes are TRBV15 and TRBJ2-5, with D possibly being TRBD2 (5 bases). Per the germline V gene, CDR1 is LNHNV and CDR2 is YYDKDF (reference sequence). CDR3 length equals 13 residues. V lost 0 bases and J 7 bases, leaving 9 bases between the germline ends. The CDR3 coding sequence is TGTGCCACCAGCAGAGAAGGAGGAGCGACCCAGTACTTC. Protein product: CATSREGGATQYF.

The V and J genes are TRBV5-4 and TRBJ1-2; perhaps TRBD1 as D (6 bases). The CDR3 sequence is 14 residues long. Germline V gives CDR1 SGHNT, CDR2 YYREEE (reference sequence). The V end was cut by 2 bases, the J end by 2 bases, with 10 bases between. The CDR3 DNA reads as TGTGCCAGCAGCTTTGCCAGGGGAAACTATGGCTACACCTTC. Translated: CASSFARGNYGYTF.

This clone was counted between two and nine times. The CDR3 reads CASSISRVSGELFF. For the CDR3, the DNA is TGTGCCAGTAGTATAAGTCGAGTGTCCGGGGAGCTGTTTTTT. The V and J genes are TRBV19 and TRBJ2-2; D is uncertain. Trimming removed 2 bases from V and 6 bases from J, with 10 bases in between. This CDR3 is 14 amino acids long. Germline V lookup: CDR1 LNHDA, CDR2 SQIVND (reference sequence). The variable domain in full, with the rest retrieved from reference TRBV19 and TRBJ2-2, is DGGITQSPKYLFRKEGQNVTLSCEQNLNHDAMYWYRQDPGQGLRLIYYSQIVNDFQKGDIAEGYSVSREKKESFPLTVTSAQKNPTAFYLCASSISRVSGELFFGEGSRLTVL.

This chain uses TRBV10-3 with TRBJ1-1; D not certain. The length of the CDR3 is 15 residues. The germline V gene has CDR1 ENHRY and CDR2 SYGVKD. Trimming cost V 0 bases and J 0 bases, with 8 bases left between them. The CDR3 bases are TGTGCCATCAGTGAGTCTTGGCAGATGAACACTGAAGCTTTCTTT. Translation: CAISESWQMNTEAFF.

The count of this clone is one. The chain has TRBV6-5 and TRBJ2-7; D might be TRBD1 (6 bases). Trimming left V 6 bases short and J 3 bases short, with 15 bases between. Per the germline V gene, CDR1 is MNHEY and CDR2 is SVGAGI. CDR3 length: 14 residues. The CDR3, as DNA: TGTGCCAGCAGGGACGACAGGTCGGGCTACGAGCAGTACTTC. The encoded protein is CASRDDRSGYEQYF.

The chain couples TRBV4-2 to TRBJ2-3; TRBD2 aligns across 8 bases. This CDR3 region has 15 residues. CDR1 and CDR2 from the germline V gene are LGHNA and YNFKEQ. The junction had 13 bases not matched to a gene; V was cut back by 10 bases and J by 4 bases. The CDR3 nucleotides read TGTGCCACCTCCTTGGGGGTCGGGGGGGCAGATACGCAGTATTTT. Residues: CATSLGVGGADTQYF.

This clone showed up just a few times. The chain employs TRBV27 and TRBJ1-2; D possibly corresponds to TRBD1 (5 bases). V lost 6 bases and J lost 0, with 14 bases in between. Germline V lookup: CDR1 MNHEY, CDR2 SMNVEV (reference sequence). The CDR3 has 15 residues. This CDR3 is CASSPTVEANYGYTF. The CDR3 nucleotides are TGTGCCAGCAGCCCGACAGTGGAAGCTAACTATGGCTACACCTTC.

This chain links TRBV7-3 with TRBJ2-2, with D perhaps matching TRBD2 (5 bases). The CDR3 totals 17 residues. Germline assignment: CDR1 SGHTA and CDR2 FQGTGA. V gave up 2 bases and J gave up 2 bases, with 15 bases separating them. CDR3 bases: TGTGCCAGCAGCTTAGGAATATTTGGAGGCAACACCGGGGAGCTGTTTTTT. Protein product: CASSLGIFGGNTGELFF.

The chain uses TRBV9 and TRBJ2-2, with a weak D call TRBD1 (6 bases). The ends were cut back, 0 bases at V and 0 bases at J, with 12 bases in the middle. This CDR3 spans 17 amino acids. Looked up from germline, CDR1 is SGDLS and CDR2 is YYNGEE. The CDR3 coding sequence is TGTGCCAGCAGCGTAGACCCGGGACACGCGAACACCGGGGAGCTGTTTTTT. Translating it yields CASSVDPGHANTGELFF.

This clone was seen only a few times. This chain links TRBV5-1 with TRBJ2-3, with TRBD1 as a possible D gene (6 bases). V was clipped by 0 bases and J by 12 bases, with 11 bases between them. The CDR3 is 12 residues long. The germline CDR1 and CDR2 sequences are SGHRS and YFSETQ. In DNA form, the CDR3 reads TGCGCCAGCAGCTTGGGTTTACAGGGTCAGTATTTT. Its protein product is CASSLGLQGQYF.

As regards this clone: This specimen includes other DNA sequences encoding the same CDR3. CDR3 protein: CASSYGGGTDTQYF. In DNA, the CDR3 is TGTGCCAGCAGTTATGGGGGGGGTACAGATACGCAGTATTTT. V and J are TRBV6-5 and TRBJ2-3; TRBD2 matches 7 bases. V lost 3 bases and J lost 3; bases outside the gene matches: 3. This CDR3 has 14 residues. CDR1 and CDR2 from the germline V gene are MNHEY and SVGAGI.

The V and J genes are TRBV18 and TRBJ1-5; the match to TRBD1 covers 7 bases. The V and J ends lost 3 bases and 2 bases, in that order; junction bases with no gene match: 7. The CDR3 consists of 16 residues. Germline-derived CDR1 and CDR2 are KGHSH and LQKENI. CDR3 residues: CASSPKGAVGNQPQHF. The DNA for the CDR3 is TGTGCCAGCTCACCTAAGGGGGCGGTGGGCAATCAGCCCCAGCATTTT.

The V and J genes are TRBV6-5 and TRBJ1-2; weak D call: TRBD1 (6 bases). Deletions cut 6 bases from V and 8 bases from J, with 13 bases between. Germline CDR1 reads MNHEY; CDR2 reads SVGAGI. The CDR3 contains 12 residues. The CDR3 DNA follows: TGTGCCAGCAGACAGGGTTCGGGGGGCTACACCTTC. Translating it yields CASRQGSGGYTF.

The chain joins TRBV7-2 to TRBJ1-1, with 7 bases identical to TRBD1. The CDR3 runs 14 residues. The junction had 5 bases not matched to a gene; V was cut back by 2 bases and J by 5 bases. Looked up from germline, CDR1 is SGHTA and CDR2 is FQGNSA. CDR3: CASSLRQGITEAFF. The DNA for the CDR3 is TGTGCCAGCAGCTTAAGACAGGGAATTACTGAAGCTTTCTTT.

The chain uses TRBV7-8 and TRBJ2-5; D remains ambiguous. V lost 8 bases, J lost 9 bases, and 25 bases lay in between. This CDR3 region has 15 residues. CDR1 and CDR2 from the germline V gene are SGHVS and FQNEAQ. The CDR3 reads CASQEVSRFPVAQYF. DNA of the CDR3: TGTGCCAGCCAAGAGGTCAGCCGGTTTCCAGTTGCCCAGTACTTC.

This clone was recorded once. This chain links TRBV5-1 with TRBJ2-4, with TRBD1 as a possible D gene (6 bases). Looked up from germline, CDR1 is SGHRS and CDR2 is YFSETQ. Trimming pared 4 bases from V and 6 bases from J, leaving 23 bases between. The CDR3 extends over 17 amino acids. The CDR3: CASSPDRSRVGANIQYF. The DNA for the CDR3 is TGCGCCAGCAGCCCCGACAGGTCCCGGGTCGGGGCAAACATTCAGTACTTC.

The rearrangement uses TRBV28 and TRBJ2-2, with TRBD1 as a possible D gene (5 bases). Between the trimmed V and J ends, which lost 5 bases and 2 bases, there was a span of 9 bases. From germline, CDR1 is MDHEN and CDR2 SYDVKM. This CDR3 is 14 amino acids long. The CDR3, as DNA: TGTGCCAGCAGTATCAGGGAAAACACCGGGGAGCTGTTTTTT. This sequence encodes CASSIRENTGELFF.

The CDR3 region has the DNA TGTGCCAGCAGTGATCCCACCAGGGATACAGATACGCAGTATTTT. Its protein is CASSDPTRDTDTQYF. The genes are TRBV6-1 and TRBJ2-3; a possible D gene is TRBD1 (5 bases). The V and J ends lost 3 bases and 3 bases respectively, with 13 bases between them. This CDR3 region has 15 residues. Germline values: CDR1 MNHNS, CDR2 SASEGT.

The chain combines TRBV18 with TRBJ2-7, with 7 bases fitting TRBD2. J was trimmed by 5 bases and V by 6 bases; bases with no gene match: 7. The CDR3 contains 13 residues. Germline CDR1 reads KGHSH; CDR2 reads LQKENI. The CDR3 spells CASSPRDYHEQYF. The CDR3 DNA reads TGTGCCAGCTCTCCTAGGGACTACCACGAGCAGTACTTC. Full variable domain (rest looked up from reference TRBV18 and TRBJ2-7): NAGVMQNPRHLVRRRGQEARLRCSPMKGHSHVYWYRQLPEEGLKFMVYLQKENIIDESGMPKERFSAEFPKEGPSILRIQQVVRGDSAAYFCASSPRDYHEQYFGPGTRLTVT.

The V and J genes are TRBV2 and TRBJ1-2; TRBD1 is a possible D gene (5 bases). Per the germline V gene, CDR1 is SNHLY and CDR2 is FYNNEI. V was pared by 2 bases and J by 1 base, with 5 bases between. The CDR3 sequence is 13 residues long. CDR3 in DNA: TGTGCCAGCAGTGAAAGGGGTAACTATGGCTACACCTTC. It yields the protein CASSERGNYGYTF.

The V gene is TRBV4-1, the J gene TRBJ1-6, with D perhaps matching TRBD1 (5 bases). The CDR3 consists of 15 residues. Germline V lookup: CDR1 MGHRA, CDR2 YSYEKL. The V and J ends lost 4 bases and 8 bases respectively, with 15 bases between them. The CDR3 here is CASSRNTGYYSPLHF. CDR3 sequence (DNA): TGCGCCAGCAGCCGAAATACAGGATATTATTCACCCCTCCACTTT.